Listed here is a single T cell receptor (beta chain). Sequenced by immunoSEQ multiplex PCR; TCRdb stores in-frame clones only, minus some. The sample yields 80,000 to 130,000 clones, 91% seen once. The CDR3 covers 14 residues. Germline CDR1 and CDR2: LGHDT and YNNKEL (reference sequence). V lost 1 base, J lost 7 bases, and 10 bases lay in between. The data were taken from a study of blood T cell repertoires in COVID-19. In the study overall: The study drew acute and convalescent COVID-19 samples from the United States, Italy and Spain.

This TCR was sampled from a man aged 55-75 years with acute or convalescent COVID-19. The V and J genes are TRBV3-1 (or the pseudogene TRBV3-2) and TRBJ1-4; a weak D match, TRBD1 (6 bases). Material: peripheral blood. The CDR3 region has the DNA TGTGCCAGCAGCCAAGTTGTACAGGGTGAAAAACTGTTTTTT. Protein sequence: CASSQVVQGEKLFF.